Shown below are 24 T cell receptor beta chains from a single sample sequenced in a study of cytomegalovirus exposure and HLA in healthy donors (dated by TCRdb to the late 2010s). The library came from the immunoSEQ multiplex PCR assay. For the multiplex PCR, a mixture combining 60 forward primers for TCR Vbeta segments and 13 reverse primers for TCR Jbeta segments was used. TCRdb stores this immuneACCESS table with in-frame sequences only. Part of the clones is absent; in the studies checked, under half of the shortfall reflects unresolved V genes, and no reason is known for the rest. In this sample the table shows about 78,000 clones, approximately 57% of which occur a single time. Approximately 5.4% of the sample comes from the top ten. Sequencing used PBMCs. These TCRs come from a man between 25 and 39 years old in good health and CMV-seropositive.

The CDR3 loop reads CASSRTAGGETQYF. For the CDR3, the DNA is TGTGCCAGCAGCCGGACGGCGGGGGGCGAGACCCAGTACTTC. The chain uses TRBV7-2 and TRBJ2-5; TRBD2 matches 8 bases. Germline V gives CDR1 SGHTA, CDR2 FQGNSA. V lost 5 bases, J lost 5 bases, and 7 bases stayed unmatched. The CDR3 covers 14 residues.

This chain joins TRBV6-1 and TRBJ2-7, with D possibly being TRBD2 (5 bases). V lost 7 bases to trimming and J lost 6 bases, with 16 bases between them. Germline V CDR1 and CDR2: MNHNS, SASEGT. This CDR3 has 13 residues. CDR3 DNA sequence: TGTGCCAGCACCGGAGGTAGGGTTGGCGAGCAGTACTTC. It yields the protein CASTGGRVGEQYF.

CDR3 residues: CASRTSGTGELFF. In nucleotides, the CDR3 is TGTGCCAGCAGGACTAGCGGGACCGGGGAGCTGTTTTTT. V is TRBV27 and J is TRBJ2-2; the match to TRBD2 covers 10 bases. J lost 5 bases, V lost 6 bases, and 0 bases had no gene match. Germline loops: CDR1 MNHEY, CDR2 SMNVEV (reference sequence). The CDR3 loop spans 13 amino acids.

V and J are TRBV9 and TRBJ1-2, with D uncertain. The V and J ends lost 0 bases and 8 bases respectively, with 17 bases between them. The CDR3 runs to 15 residues. CDR1 and CDR2 from the germline V gene are SGDLS and YYNGEE. The CDR3 loop is CASSVGSVGQEGYTF. CDR3 nucleotides: TGTGCCAGCAGCGTAGGATCGGTTGGGCAAGAGGGCTACACCTTC.

This clone has just a few counts. V is TRBV7-2 and J is TRBJ2-7; 13 nucleotides agree with TRBD2. The CDR3 extends over 17 amino acids. V lost 1 base and J lost 3; bases outside the gene matches: 6. The germline gives CDR1 SGHTA, CDR2 FQGNSA. The CDR3 reads CASSLDSGLAGNYEQYF. As DNA, the CDR3 is TGTGCCAGCAGCTTAGACTCGGGACTAGCGGGGAACTACGAGCAGTACTTC.

The V and J genes are TRBV19 and TRBJ1-1; perhaps TRBD1 as D (5 bases). V lost 0 bases, J lost 0 bases, and 26 bases lay in between. The CDR3 covers 21 residues. Germline V CDR1 and CDR2: LNHDA, SQIVND (reference sequence). In DNA form, the CDR3 reads TGTGCCAGTAGTATAGATGGGCCGGCAGGTAGGCCCGCCAGGGTGAACACTGAAGCTTTCTTT. Its translation is CASSIDGPAGRPARVNTEAFF. The whole variable domain, remainder taken from reference TRBV19 and TRBJ1-1, is DGGITQSPKYLFRKEGQNVTLSCEQNLNHDAMYWYRQDPGQGLRLIYYSQIVNDFQKGDIAEGYSVSREKKESFPLTVTSAQKNPTAFYLCASSIDGPAGRPARVNTEAFFGQGTRLTVV.

This clone turned up a few times. The V gene is TRBV19, the J gene TRBJ1-1; D gene uncertain. V lost 7 bases to trimming and J lost 1 base, with 10 bases between them. Per the germline V gene, CDR1 is LNHDA and CDR2 is SQIVND (reference sequence). The CDR3 is made up of 13 amino acids. DNA of the CDR3: TGTGCCAGTAACCAGGATCGGAACACTGAAGCTTTCTTT. This sequence encodes CASNQDRNTEAFF.

The CDR3, as DNA: TGTGCCAGCAGCCAAGGTCGACTAGTGCAGTACTTC. Translation: CASSQGRLVQYF. This chain links TRBV4-2 with TRBJ2-5; tentatively, D is TRBD2 (6 bases). Trimming removed 1 base from V and 11 bases from J, with 11 bases in between. The CDR3 loop spans 12 amino acids. Germline CDR1 reads LGHNA; CDR2 reads YNFKEQ.

The genes are TRBV5-1 and TRBJ2-1; TRBD2 matches 7 bases. Germline CDR1 is SGHRS and CDR2 is YFSETQ. This CDR3 region has 16 residues. Unmatched junction bases numbered 6, after V lost 1 base and J lost 2 bases. The CDR3 region is CASSLRASGTYNEQFF. The CDR3 DNA reads as TGCGCCAGCAGCTTGAGGGCTAGCGGTACCTACAATGAGCAGTTCTTC.

The V and J genes are TRBV2 and TRBJ2-1; D is unresolved. V shed 8 bases and J shed 0 bases, with 11 bases lying between them. This CDR3 has 14 amino acids. Per germline, CDR1 SNHLY and CDR2 FYNNEI. The CDR3 loop reads CASARLSSYNEQFF. The CDR3, as DNA: TGTGCCAGCGCTCGCCTTAGCTCCTACAATGAGCAGTTCTTC.

The chain joins TRBV11-2 to TRBJ2-7; TRBD1 aligns across 7 bases. Germline CDR1 SGHAT, CDR2 FQNNGV. The junction had 8 bases not matched to a gene; V was cut back by 3 bases and J by 3 bases. The CDR3 contains 15 residues. The CDR3 sequence is CASSFFRGGYYEQYF. CDR3 nucleotide sequence: TGTGCCAGCAGCTTTTTCAGAGGGGGCTACTACGAGCAGTACTTC.

There are a few counts of this clone. The rearrangement links TRBV4-2 to TRBJ2-3, with TRBD2 identical over 12 bases. V lost 6 bases, J lost 1 base, and 5 bases stayed unmatched. This CDR3 comprises 16 residues. The germline V gene encodes CDR1 LGHNA and CDR2 YNFKEQ. The CDR3 protein is CASRHRLAGGTDTQYF. The CDR3 DNA reads as TGTGCCAGCAGACACAGACTAGCGGGGGGCACAGATACGCAGTATTTT.

The chain joins TRBV11-1 to TRBJ2-1, with TRBD2 matching over 12 bases. CDR1 SGHAT and CDR2 FQDESV come from the germline V gene (reference sequence). This CDR3 comprises 18 residues. V shed 1 base, J shed 4 bases, and the junction held 8 bases outside the gene matches. The DNA for the CDR3 is TGTGCCAGCAGCTTAGTGGGCCTAGCGGGAGGGCCTTACAATGAGCAGTTCTTC. Amino acids: CASSLVGLAGGPYNEQFF. Together with reference TRBV11-1 and TRBJ2-1, the CDR3 gives the full variable domain: EAEVAQSPRYKITEKSQAVAFWCDPISGHATLYWYRQILGQGPELLVQFQDESVVDDSQLPKDRFSAERLKGVDSTLKIQPAELGDSAMYLCASSLVGLAGGPYNEQFFGPGTRLTVL.

The J gene is TRBJ2-7, the V gene TRBV11-2; TRBD1 matches 8 bases. The length of the CDR3 is 14 residues. V lost 10 bases and J lost 3; bases outside the gene matches: 11. Per germline, CDR1 SGHAT and CDR2 FQNNGV. CDR3 in amino acids: CATQSDRANYEQYF. CDR3 sequence (DNA): TGTGCCACCCAATCGGACAGGGCGAACTACGAGCAGTACTTC.

V gene TRBV4-2 combines with J gene TRBJ2-7, with TRBD2 identical over 9 bases. The junction had 4 bases not matched to a gene; V was cut back by 1 base and J by 0 bases. The CDR3 extends over 16 amino acids. The germline V gene encodes CDR1 LGHNA and CDR2 YNFKEQ. The CDR3 spells CASSQGLAGNSYEQYF. The CDR3 region has the DNA TGTGCCAGCAGCCAAGGCCTAGCGGGAAACTCCTACGAGCAGTACTTC.

The V call is TRBV7-9, the J call TRBJ2-7; possibly TRBD2 for D (5 bases). Germline V gene sequence: CDR1 SEHNR, CDR2 FQNEAQ (reference sequence). V was shortened by 5 bases and J by 6 bases, with 14 bases between the two germline ends. CDR3 size: 13 residues. DNA of the CDR3: TGTGCCAGCAGCCCTGGACCTCGGGGCGAGCAGTACTTC. This gives the protein CASSPGPRGEQYF.

This rearrangement joins TRBV5-1 to TRBJ2-5; D possibly corresponds to TRBD1 (5 bases). V gave up 7 bases and J gave up 2 bases, with 12 bases separating them. The CDR3 covers 13 residues. CDR1 is SGHRS, CDR2 YFSETQ, per germline. The CDR3 here is CASFSGLQETQYF. For the CDR3, the DNA is TGCGCCAGCTTCTCAGGGCTACAAGAGACCCAGTACTTC.

The chain is built from TRBV20-1 and TRBJ2-1; weak D call: TRBD1 (6 bases). CDR3 length equals 11 residues. Germline CDR1 DFQATT, CDR2 SNEGSKA (reference sequence). V was trimmed by 3 bases and J by 10 bases, leaving 10 bases between them. The CDR3 protein is CSARGAVEQFF. CDR3 nucleotide sequence: TGCAGTGCTAGGGGGGCCGTCGAGCAGTTCTTC.

The chain uses TRBV5-1 and TRBJ1-5; D gene uncertain. CDR1 is SGHRS, CDR2 YFSETQ, per germline. CDR3 length: 15 residues. V lost 4 bases and J lost 6, with 17 bases in between. CDR3 loop: CASSKEGNSGQPQHF. Written as DNA, the CDR3 is TGCGCCAGCAGCAAGGAGGGCAACTCCGGTCAGCCCCAGCATTTT.

This clone occurred once. This chain joins TRBV19 and TRBJ2-4, with 9 bases identical to TRBD1. The CDR3 length is 15 residues. Unmatched junction bases numbered 3, after V lost 0 bases and J lost 6 bases. Germline CDR1 LNHDA, CDR2 SQIVND (reference sequence). CDR3 region: CASSIDKDRGNIQYF. In DNA, the CDR3 is TGTGCCAGTAGTATAGACAAGGACAGGGGAAACATTCAGTACTTC.

The V call is TRBV2, the J call TRBJ2-7, with a tentative D call TRBD2 (6 bases). CDR1 and CDR2 from the germline V gene are SNHLY and FYNNEI. Trimming cost V 2 bases and J 3 bases, with 17 bases left between them. The CDR3 consists of 16 residues. In DNA, the CDR3 is TGTGCCAGCAGTGAAACCCACTCTAGCGCGAACTACGAGCAGTACTTC. Protein sequence: CASSETHSSANYEQYF.

The chain recombines TRBV11-3 with TRBJ1-1, with TRBD1 as a possible D gene (6 bases). From germline, CDR1 is SGHNT and CDR2 YENEEA. The CDR3 runs to 18 residues. The V and J ends lost 0 bases and 7 bases respectively, with 24 bases between them. The DNA of the CDR3 is TGTGCCAGCAGCTTAGATCGTTGGGGGTCTCAGGGGACACATGAAGCTTTCTTT. Its translation: CASSLDRWGSQGTHEAFF.

The chain employs TRBV6-1 and TRBJ1-2, with D perhaps TRBD1 (5 bases). V lost 10 bases to trimming and J lost 5 bases, with 17 bases between them. Per germline, CDR1 MNHNS and CDR2 SASEGT. The CDR3 is made up of 13 amino acids. CDR3: CANNQGGLYGYTF. The CDR3 DNA follows: TGTGCCAACAATCAGGGAGGTCTTTATGGCTACACCTTC.

This clone was seen only a few times. This chain uses TRBV11-1 with TRBJ2-7; maybe TRBD1 (6 bases). This CDR3 contains 14 residues. Germline V CDR1 and CDR2: SGHAT, FQDESV (reference sequence). Trimming pared 0 bases from V and 7 bases from J, leaving 13 bases between. Here the CDR3 reads CASSLAGASREQYF. The CDR3 DNA reads as TGTGCCAGCAGCTTAGCGGGGGCCAGTCGAGAGCAGTACTTC.